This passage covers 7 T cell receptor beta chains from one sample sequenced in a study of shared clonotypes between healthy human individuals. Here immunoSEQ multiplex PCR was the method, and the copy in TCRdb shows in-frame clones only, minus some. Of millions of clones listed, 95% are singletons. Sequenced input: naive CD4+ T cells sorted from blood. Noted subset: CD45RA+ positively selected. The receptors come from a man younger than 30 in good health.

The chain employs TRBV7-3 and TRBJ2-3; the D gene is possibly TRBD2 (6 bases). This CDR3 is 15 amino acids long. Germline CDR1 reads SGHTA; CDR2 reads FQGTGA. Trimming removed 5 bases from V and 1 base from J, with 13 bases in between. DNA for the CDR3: TGTGCCAGCAGCCCCAGCGGGCTCCGCACAGATACGCAGTATTTT. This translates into CASSPSGLRTDTQYF.

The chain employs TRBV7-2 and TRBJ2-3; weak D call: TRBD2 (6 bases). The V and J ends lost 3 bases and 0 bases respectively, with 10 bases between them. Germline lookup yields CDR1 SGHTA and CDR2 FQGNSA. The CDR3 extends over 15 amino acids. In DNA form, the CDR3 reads TGTGCCAGCAGCTTCGGGGGAATGAGCACAGATACGCAGTATTTT. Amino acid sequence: CASSFGGMSTDTQYF.

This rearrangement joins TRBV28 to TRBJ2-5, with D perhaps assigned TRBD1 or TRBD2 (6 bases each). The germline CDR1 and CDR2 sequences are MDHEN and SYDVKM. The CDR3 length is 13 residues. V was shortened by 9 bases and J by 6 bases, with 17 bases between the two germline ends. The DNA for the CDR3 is TGTGCCAGTCCTGGGGGGCGCGAAAAGACCCAGTACTTC. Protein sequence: CASPGGREKTQYF.

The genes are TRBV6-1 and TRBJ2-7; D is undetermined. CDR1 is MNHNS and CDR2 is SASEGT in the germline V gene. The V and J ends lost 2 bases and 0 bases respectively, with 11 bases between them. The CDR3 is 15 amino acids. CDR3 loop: CASSELQPPSYEQYF. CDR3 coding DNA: TGTGCCAGCAGTGAACTGCAGCCCCCCTCCTACGAGCAGTACTTC.

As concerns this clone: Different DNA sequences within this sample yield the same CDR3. The CDR3 sequence: CAISERGPSYEQYF. The CDR3 DNA reads as TGTGCCATCAGTGAGAGGGGGCCCTCCTACGAGCAGTACTTC. This chain connects TRBV10-3 to TRBJ2-7; TRBD1 agrees at 7 bases. With V trimmed by 2 bases and J by 0 bases, 1 base remained unmatched. CDR3 length: 14 residues. Germline-derived CDR1 and CDR2 are ENHRY and SYGVKD.

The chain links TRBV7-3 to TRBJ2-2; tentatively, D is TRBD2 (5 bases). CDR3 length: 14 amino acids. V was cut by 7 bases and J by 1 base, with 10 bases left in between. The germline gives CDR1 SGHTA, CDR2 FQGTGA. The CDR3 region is CASNPRENTGELFF. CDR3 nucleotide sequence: TGTGCCAGCAATCCACGGGAGAACACCGGGGAGCTGTTTTTT.

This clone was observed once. The CDR3 here is CASSLLGVRGNSPLHF. CDR3 sequence (DNA): TGTGCCAGCTCACTTCTAGGTGTTAGGGGAAATTCACCCCTCCACTTT. J is TRBJ1-6 and V is TRBV18; the D gene is possibly TRBD1 (5 bases). CDR3 length equals 16 residues. In germline, CDR1 is KGHSH, CDR2 LQKENI. Between the trimmed V and J ends, which lost 4 bases and 7 bases, there was a span of 17 bases.